This record covers a single T cell receptor beta chain. Its recognized antigen is unknown. One base away there is no much larger clone; base qualities are not given. The collaborating institutions used their own protocols to collect whole blood in K2EDTA tubes. For TCRbeta analysis, collaborators shipped samples as frozen whole blood, isolated PBMCs, or DNA extracted from either of those sample types. The record originates from a study of blood T cell repertoires in COVID-19 (TCRdb year 2020). As for the study more broadly: The collaborator samples originated in the United States, Italy and Spain and spanned the acute and convalescent phases of COVID-19. The prospective study material was composed of cDNA or gDNA derived from T cells, B-cell-depleted T cells, or PBMCs. Subjects who had been exposed to COVID-19, were actively infected with it, or had recovered from it provided the deeply sampled blood TCRbeta repertoires that made up the dataset. The repertoires were released in a freely available public database meant as a resource for research on the immune response to SARS-CoV-2. The samples were drawn from two sources: the first 160 participants of the ongoing ImmuneRACE study, and 950 to 1,500 subjects contributed by 6 global collaborators. A de-identified subject ID, COVID-19 status, age in years and sex were almost always included in the sample metadata. HLA class I and class II types, where available, came from metadata supplied by the sample provider rather than from assay-based typing.

Sequences SGHVS (CDR1) and FQNEAQ (CDR2) are obtained from the germline V gene. V is clipped by 6 bases and J by 0 bases, and the sequence between their germline boundaries is 9 bases long. The CDR3 measures 15 amino acids from cysteine to phenylalanine. This entry keeps only the CDR3 DNA: 45 bases, framed from base 1. TCRbeta CDR3 regions were amplified from genomic DNA using the immunoSEQ Assay, a bias-controlled multiplex PCR. On the study's bioinformatics: Nucleated cell counts per sample were estimated from amplification of reference gene primers within the assay. To quantify the absolute abundance of each unique TCRbeta CDR3 rearrangement, sequence reads were collapsed and filtered. For each sample, productive Simpson clonality was calculated by taking the square root of Simpson's diversity index across productive rearrangements. Not all clones reach the TCRdb copy of this immuneACCESS table, which keeps in-frame sequences only. Checked studies attribute under half of the gap to unresolved V genes and leave the rest unexplained. Clone size and the V and J calls come from that table; the DNA yielded D and trimming. This sample comprises more than 55,000 clones, 70% to 90% of them detected only once. The top ten clones comprise approximately 6.9% of the sample.

On the study overall, not on this receptor specifically: How much clinical and demographic metadata was included differed by source and by participant, and the metadata was provided uncurated.

The origin of this receptor is a man in his sixties with active or convalescent COVID-19. This sequence uses TRBV7-8 and TRBJ2-6; the D gene identity is not certain. The sample comprised peripheral blood. The DNA sequence is as follows: TGTGCCAGCAGTCTACGTGGCTCTGGGGCCAACGTCCTGACTTTC. Its coded protein is CASSLRGSGANVLTF.